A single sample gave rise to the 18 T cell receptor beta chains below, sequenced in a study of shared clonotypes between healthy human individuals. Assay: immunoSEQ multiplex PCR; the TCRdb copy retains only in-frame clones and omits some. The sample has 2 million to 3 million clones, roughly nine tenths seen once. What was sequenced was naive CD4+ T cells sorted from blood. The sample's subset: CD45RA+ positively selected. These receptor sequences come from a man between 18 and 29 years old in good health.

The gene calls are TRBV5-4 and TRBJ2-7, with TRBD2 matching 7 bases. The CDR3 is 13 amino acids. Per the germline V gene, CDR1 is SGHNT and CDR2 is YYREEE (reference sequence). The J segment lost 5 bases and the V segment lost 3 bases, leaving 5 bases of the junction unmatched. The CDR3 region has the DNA TGTGCCAGCAGCTATCCCGGACTAGACGAGCAGTACTTC. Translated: CASSYPGLDEQYF.

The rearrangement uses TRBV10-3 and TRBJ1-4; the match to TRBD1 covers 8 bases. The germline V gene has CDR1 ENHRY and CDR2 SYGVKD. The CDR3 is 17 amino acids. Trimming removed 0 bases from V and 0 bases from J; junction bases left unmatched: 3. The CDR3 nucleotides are TGTGCCATCAGTGAGTCGACAGGGGCGGCAACTAATGAAAAACTGTTTTTT. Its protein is CAISESTGAATNEKLFF.

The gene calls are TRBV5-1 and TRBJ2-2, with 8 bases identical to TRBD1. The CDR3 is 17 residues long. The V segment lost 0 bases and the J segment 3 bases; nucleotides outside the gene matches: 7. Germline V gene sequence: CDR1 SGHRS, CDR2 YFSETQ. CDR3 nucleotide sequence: TGCGCCAGCAGCTTGGCTGGACAGGGCTTACACACCGGGGAGCTGTTTTTT. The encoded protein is CASSLAGQGLHTGELFF.

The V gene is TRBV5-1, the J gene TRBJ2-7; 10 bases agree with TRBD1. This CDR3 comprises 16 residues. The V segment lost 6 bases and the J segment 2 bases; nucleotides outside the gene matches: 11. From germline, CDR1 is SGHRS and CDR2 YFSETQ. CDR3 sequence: CASTTDGQGVTYEQYF. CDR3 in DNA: TGCGCCAGCACCACGGATGGACAGGGGGTGACCTACGAGCAGTACTTC.

This CDR3 reads CASARGLLLPSSGANVLTF. In DNA form, the CDR3 reads TGTGCCAGCGCCAGGGGGCTTCTACTCCCAAGCTCTGGGGCCAACGTCCTGACTTTC. V and J are TRBV14 and TRBJ2-6; 8 nucleotides line up with TRBD1. The CDR3 runs to 19 residues. Germline CDR1 is SGHDN and CDR2 is FVKESK. V shed 8 bases and J 0 bases; nucleotides not matched to a gene: 15.

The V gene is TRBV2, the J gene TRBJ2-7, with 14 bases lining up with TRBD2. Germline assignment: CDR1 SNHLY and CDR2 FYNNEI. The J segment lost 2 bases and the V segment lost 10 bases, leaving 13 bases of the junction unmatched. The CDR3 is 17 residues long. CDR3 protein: CATKQTSGGAEAYEQYF. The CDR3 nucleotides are TGTGCCACCAAGCAGACTAGCGGGGGGGCCGAGGCCTACGAGCAGTACTTC.

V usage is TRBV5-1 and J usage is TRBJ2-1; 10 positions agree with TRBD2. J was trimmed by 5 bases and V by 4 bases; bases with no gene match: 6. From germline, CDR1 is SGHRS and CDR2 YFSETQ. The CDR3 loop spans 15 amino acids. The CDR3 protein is CASSPGTSANNEQFF. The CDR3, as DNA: TGCGCCAGCAGCCCAGGGACTAGCGCTAACAATGAGCAGTTCTTC. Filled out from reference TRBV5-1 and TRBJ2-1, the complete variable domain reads KAGVTQTPRYLIKTRGQQVTLSCSPISGHRSVSWYQQTPGQGLQFLFEYFSETQRNKGNFPGRFSGRQFSNSRSEMNVSTLELGDSALYLCASSPGTSANNEQFFGPGTRLTVL.

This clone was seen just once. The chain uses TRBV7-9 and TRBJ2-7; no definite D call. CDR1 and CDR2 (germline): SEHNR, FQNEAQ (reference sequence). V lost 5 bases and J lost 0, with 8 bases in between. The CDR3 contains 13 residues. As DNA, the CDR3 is TGTGCCAGCAGCAGCAGGAGCTCCTACGAGCAGTACTTC. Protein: CASSSRSSYEQYF.

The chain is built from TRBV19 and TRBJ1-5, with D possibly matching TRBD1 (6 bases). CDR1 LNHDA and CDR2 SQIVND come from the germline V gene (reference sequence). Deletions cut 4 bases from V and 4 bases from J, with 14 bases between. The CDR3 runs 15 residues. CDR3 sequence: CASSKRGGENQPQHF. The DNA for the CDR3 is TGTGCCAGTAGTAAGAGAGGGGGGGAGAATCAGCCCCAGCATTTT.

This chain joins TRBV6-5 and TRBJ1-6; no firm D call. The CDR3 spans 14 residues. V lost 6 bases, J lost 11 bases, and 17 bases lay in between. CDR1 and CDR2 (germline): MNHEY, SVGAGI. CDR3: CASSTSLGSAPLHF. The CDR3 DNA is TGTGCCAGCAGCACTTCCCTGGGTAGTGCACCCCTCCACTTT.

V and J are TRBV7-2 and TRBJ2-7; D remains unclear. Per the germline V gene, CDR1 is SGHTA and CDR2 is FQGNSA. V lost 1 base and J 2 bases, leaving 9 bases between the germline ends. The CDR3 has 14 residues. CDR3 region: CASSLGILAYEQYF. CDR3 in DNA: TGTGCCAGCAGCTTAGGTATCTTGGCCTACGAGCAGTACTTC.

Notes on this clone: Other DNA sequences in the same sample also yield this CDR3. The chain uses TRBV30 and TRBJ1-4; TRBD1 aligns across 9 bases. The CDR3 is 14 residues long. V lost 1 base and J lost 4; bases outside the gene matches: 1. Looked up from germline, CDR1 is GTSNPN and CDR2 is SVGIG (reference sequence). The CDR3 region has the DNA TGTGCCTGGAGTGCGGGACAGGGTAATGAAAAACTGTTTTTT. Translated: CAWSAGQGNEKLFF. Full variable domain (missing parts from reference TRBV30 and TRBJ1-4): SQTIHQWPATLVQPVGSPLSLECTVEGTSNPNLYWYRQAAGRGLQLLFYSVGIGQISSEVPQNLSASRPQDRQFILSSKKLLLSDSGFYLCAWSAGQGNEKLFFGSGTQLSVL.

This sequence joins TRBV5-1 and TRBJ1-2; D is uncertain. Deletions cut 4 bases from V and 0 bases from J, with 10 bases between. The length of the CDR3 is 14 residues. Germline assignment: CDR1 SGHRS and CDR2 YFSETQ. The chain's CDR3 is CASSADGSNYGYTF. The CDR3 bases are TGCGCCAGCAGCGCGGACGGATCTAACTATGGCTACACCTTC.

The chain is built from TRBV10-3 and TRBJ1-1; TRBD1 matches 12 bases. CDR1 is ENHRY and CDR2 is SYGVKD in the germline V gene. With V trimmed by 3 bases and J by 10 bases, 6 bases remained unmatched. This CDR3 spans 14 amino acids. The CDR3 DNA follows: TGTGCCATCAGTGAAATGGGACAGGGGGCTGCAGCTTTCTTT. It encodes CAISEMGQGAAAFF.

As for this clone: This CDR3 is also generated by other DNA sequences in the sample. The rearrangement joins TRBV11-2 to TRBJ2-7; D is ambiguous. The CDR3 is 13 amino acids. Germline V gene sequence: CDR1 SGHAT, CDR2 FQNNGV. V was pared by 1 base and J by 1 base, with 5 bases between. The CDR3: CASSLAVSYEQYF. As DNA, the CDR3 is TGTGCCAGCAGCTTAGCGGTTTCCTACGAGCAGTACTTC.

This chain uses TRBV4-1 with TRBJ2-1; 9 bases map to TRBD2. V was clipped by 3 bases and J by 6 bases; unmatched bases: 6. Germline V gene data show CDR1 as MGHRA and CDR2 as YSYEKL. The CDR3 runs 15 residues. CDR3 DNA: TGCGCCAGCAGCCAGCCGGGACTAGCTATCAATGAGCAGTTCTTC. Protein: CASSQPGLAINEQFF.

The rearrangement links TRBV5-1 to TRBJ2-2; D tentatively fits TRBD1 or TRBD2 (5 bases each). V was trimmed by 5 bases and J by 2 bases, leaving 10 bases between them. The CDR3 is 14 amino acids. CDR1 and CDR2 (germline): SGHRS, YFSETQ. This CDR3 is CASRPGPNTGELFF. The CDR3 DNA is TGCGCCAGCAGACCGGGACCCAACACCGGGGAGCTGTTTTTT. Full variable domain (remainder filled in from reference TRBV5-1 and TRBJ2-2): KAGVTQTPRYLIKTRGQQVTLSCSPISGHRSVSWYQQTPGQGLQFLFEYFSETQRNKGNFPGRFSGRQFSNSRSEMNVSTLELGDSALYLCASRPGPNTGELFFGEGSRLTVL.

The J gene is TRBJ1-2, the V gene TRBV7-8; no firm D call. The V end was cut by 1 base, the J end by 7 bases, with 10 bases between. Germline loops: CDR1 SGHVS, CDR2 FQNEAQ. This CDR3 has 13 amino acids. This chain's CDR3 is CASSLGTAVGYTF. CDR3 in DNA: TGTGCCAGCAGCTTAGGAACAGCCGTTGGCTACACCTTC.